Sequencing of this TCR beta chain was carried out in a study of CD8+ T cells in alopecia areata. Study as a whole: For the treated group, dosing was oral tofacitinib at 5 to 10 mg twice daily.

As the sequencing template, cDNA was produced by extracting RNA and reverse transcribing it. Generated by immunoSEQ multiplex PCR, the TCRdb table keeps only in-frame clones and is missing some. Of 200,000 to 250,000 clones listed, approximately 61% were seen once; the top ten hold roughly 0.47%. Study results and caveats: Higher clonality than in normal scalp was seen in lesional scalp, especially alopecia totalis/universalis.

In regard to this clone: Its antigen remains unknown.

CDR3 length: 15 residues. With 7 bases clipped from V and 0 bases from J, the junction kept 6 bases outside the gene matches. In germline, CDR1 is SNHLY, CDR2 FYNNEI. As part of sample collection, lesional scalp punch biopsies and peripheral blood were taken from alopecia areata patients. V is TRBV2 and J is TRBJ1-5; 7 bases are a match to TRBD1. The sequence came from a human donor with alopecia areata. Specimen: CD4+ T cells sorted from blood, collected at week 0. The CDR3 is CASKGAGYSNQPQHF. As DNA, the CDR3 is TGTGCCAGCAAGGGGGCGGGGTATAGCAATCAGCCCCAGCATTTT.